This T cell receptor beta chain is drawn from a study of shared clonotypes between healthy human individuals. A remark on this clone: Its target is not known.

Study-wide points: Few donors limited the genetic and exposure-history diversity represented.

This CDR3 contains 18 residues. Clones were sequenced by immunoSEQ multiplex PCR, and TCRdb holds only the in-frame ones, with some missing. The table lists about 2.1 million clones, 93% of them singletons. Selected positively for CCR7 and CD45RO-negative, naive CD8 cells excluded terminally differentiated effector memory CD45RA+ cells. The sequence came from a man aged 18 to 35 in good health. Some clones in this sample may be carry-over from other donors' samples. V gene TRBV12-2 combines with J gene TRBJ2-3; the table calls TRBD1, which could not be checked here. TRBV12-2 is given as a pseudogene. The specimen was naive CD8+ T cells from PBMCs. For the CDR3, the DNA is TGTGCAAGTCGCAAACCGAAGACATATTGGGTTCTCACAGATACGCAGTATTTT. Encoded protein: CASRKPKTYWVLTDTQYF.